This passage covers 8 T cell receptor beta chains from one sample sequenced in a study of beta chain features in type 1 diabetes. Expressed TCRB transcripts were sequenced because the entire RNA isolate underwent reverse transcription. Libraries were prepared by immunoSEQ multiplex PCR; TCRdb keeps only in-frame clonotypes and omits some of them. The sample includes 130,000 to 150,000 clones, around 7% of them seen just once. Sequencing was carried out using central memory CD4+ T cells from blood. All receptors come from a woman aged 30 to 39 in good health.

There are many counts of this clone. V gene TRBV15 combines with J gene TRBJ2-7; D is unclear. V was shortened by 1 base and J by 6 bases, with 10 bases between the two germline ends. This CDR3 spans 13 amino acids. Germline CDR1 reads LNHNV; CDR2 reads YYDKDF (reference sequence). CDR3 region: CATSRGFASEQYF. In DNA form, the CDR3 reads TGTGCCACCAGCAGAGGGTTTGCGAGCGAGCAGTACTTC. Full variable domain (remainder filled in from reference TRBV15 and TRBJ2-7): DAMVIQNPRYQVTQFGKPVTLSCSQTLNHNVMYWYQQKSSQAPKLLFHYYDKDFNNEADTPDNFQSRRPNTSFCFLDIRSPGLGDTAMYLCATSRGFASEQYFGPGTRLTVT.

CDR3 bases: TGTGCCAGCAGCGTAGGCGACAGCTCTGGAAACACCATATATTTT. As protein: CASSVGDSSGNTIYF. The rearrangement links TRBV9 to TRBJ1-3, with D possibly TRBD1 on 5 matching bases. V was trimmed by 0 bases and J by 0 bases, leaving 7 bases between them. Germline values: CDR1 SGDLS, CDR2 YYNGEE. The CDR3 totals 15 residues.

This clone was counted ten times or more. This chain joins TRBV27 and TRBJ2-5; D call uncertain. Per germline, CDR1 MNHEY and CDR2 SMNVEV (reference sequence). V was clipped by 5 bases and J by 5 bases, with 9 bases between them. CDR3 length: 12 amino acids. The CDR3, as DNA: TGTGCCAGCAGTCCCGGTTGGGAGACCCAGTACTTC. It encodes CASSPGWETQYF.

This clone was detected only a few times. V gene TRBV7-2 combines with J gene TRBJ2-1; TRBD2 aligns across 10 bases. The trim removed 2 bases at V and 8 bases at J, leaving 6 bases unmatched. The length of the CDR3 is 15 residues. Per the germline V gene, CDR1 is SGHTA and CDR2 is FQGNSA. CDR3 sequence reads: CASSLKAGGRHEQFF. The DNA for the CDR3 is TGTGCCAGCAGCTTAAAAGCGGGAGGGCGGCATGAGCAGTTCTTC.

This clone was seen repeatedly, ten times or more. The chain carries TRBV7-2 and TRBJ1-5; 7 bases fit TRBD1. V lost 5 bases to trimming and J lost 7 bases; unmatched junction nucleotides: 5. Germline V gene sequence: CDR1 SGHTA, CDR2 FQGNSA. This CDR3 contains 13 residues. This CDR3 reads CASSIRGQQPQHF. CDR3 coding DNA: TGTGCCAGCAGCATAAGGGGGCAGCAGCCCCAGCATTTT.

This clone is labeled medium-sized. The genes are TRBV7-3 and TRBJ2-1, with no clear D. The CDR3 is 16 residues long. The germline V gene has CDR1 SGHTA and CDR2 FQGTGA. The V gene lost 1 base and the J gene lost 0 bases, with 10 bases spanning the gap. This chain's CDR3 is CASSLRGSSSYNEQFF. The CDR3 coding sequence is TGTGCCAGCAGCTTAAGAGGCTCGAGCTCCTACAATGAGCAGTTCTTC.

This clone has just a few counts. This chain uses TRBV2 with TRBJ2-3; possible D gene TRBD2, 5 bases. Between the trimmed V and J ends, which lost 4 bases and 2 bases, there was a span of 13 bases. Germline V gene data show CDR1 as SNHLY and CDR2 as FYNNEI. CDR3 length: 15 residues. In nucleotides, the CDR3 is TGTGCCAGCAGTGTCCTCCCAGGACTCACAGATACGCAGTATTTT. As protein: CASSVLPGLTDTQYF.

The table lists this clone with a few counts. The V call is TRBV7-2, the J call TRBJ1-1; D might be TRBD1 (5 bases). CDR1 is SGHTA and CDR2 is FQGNSA in the germline V gene. Trimming shortened V by 5 bases and J by 4 bases, and 14 bases separated the two germline ends. The CDR3 loop spans 14 amino acids. CDR3 in amino acids: CASSTRGRRTEAFF. As DNA, the CDR3 is TGTGCCAGCAGCACGCGGGGCAGGCGCACTGAAGCTTTCTTT.